This section outlines one T cell receptor (beta chain) sequence together with its context. This entry belongs to a study of Graves' ophthalmopathy and Graves' hyperthyroidism. RNA transcripts yielded amplified TCR beta CDR3 regions. The workflow started with a first-round RT-PCR run with HTBI primers and then moved on to a second-round multiplex PCR. TCRdb processed the multiplex PCR reads anew with MiXCR; each CDR3 protein has one entry. The sample has around 1,000,000 distinct CDR3 sequences, 36% seen once. The sample comprised peripheral blood or thyroid tissue (not recorded which). This clonotype was obtained from an adult man with Graves' hyperthyroidism.

This CDR3 reads CASSEPDSLLSGGYTF. The CDR3 nucleotides are TGCGCCAGCAGTGAGCCGGACAGTCTTTTAAGCGGGGGCTACACCTTC. The V gene is TRBV10-2, the J gene TRBJ1-2; weak D call: TRBD1 (6 bases). The CDR3 sequence is 16 residues long. In germline, CDR1 is WSHSY, CDR2 SAAADI. V lost 2 bases to trimming and J lost 8 bases, with 21 bases between them.